A selection of T cell receptor beta chains follows, all from one sample in a study of T cells in Graves' hyperthyroidism and ophthalmopathy. TCRdb re-derived calls from the multiplex PCR reads in MiXCR, one entry per CDR3 protein. The table shows hundreds of thousands of distinct CDR3 sequences, with roughly 16% occurring only once. The sequencing input was blood. Receptors were obtained from a middle-aged woman with Graves' ophthalmopathy. CDR3s include the opening cysteine and the closing phenylalanine or tryptophan. D genes are given only for firm matches. Expanded clones are given a class, and other clones once, few, many or no size at all.

V gene	D gene	J gene	clone size	CDR3 protein	CDR3 DNA
TRBV10-3	TRBD1	TRBJ2-7	few	CAINDGDRAYEQYF	TGTGCCATCAACGACGGGGACAGGGCCTACGAGCAGTACTTC
TRBV12-3/TRBV12-4	TRBD1	TRBJ1-1	-	CASSRDRVLAFF	TGTGCCAGCAGTAGGGACAGGGTACTCGCTTTCTTT
TRBV5-6	-	TRBJ2-3	many	CASRESGADTQYF	TGTGCCAGCCGGGAAAGTGGAGCAGATACGCAGTATTTT
TRBV4-2	TRBD2	TRBJ2-1	-	CASSPLAGTYRNEQFF	TGTGCCAGCAGCCCTTTAGCGGGTACGTACAGGAATGAGCAGTTCTTC
TRBV29-1	TRBD2	TRBJ2-7	-	CSVRTSGEEQYF	TGCAGCGTACGGACTAGCGGGGAAGAGCAGTACTTC
TRBV27	TRBD2	TRBJ2-3	many	CASSLLREVRGTDTQYF	TGTGCCAGCAGTTTGTTGCGGGAGGTCCGGGGCACAGATACGCAGTATTTT
TRBV7-9	TRBD2	TRBJ2-5	many	CASSPREPETQYF	TGTGCCAGCAGCCCGCGGGAGCCGGAGACCCAGTACTTC
TRBV30	TRBD1	TRBJ2-3	few	CAWSWGQGADTQYF	TGTGCCTGGAGTTGGGGACAGGGGGCAGATACGCAGTATTTT
TRBV15	TRBD1	TRBJ2-7	-	CATSRVDRGVSYEQYF	TGTGCCACCAGCAGAGTTGACAGGGGCGTTTCCTACGAGCAGTACTTC
TRBV29-1	-	TRBJ1-1	few	CSVGGWNTEAFF	TGCAGCGTTGGGGGGTGGAACACTGAAGCTTTCTTT
TRBV29-1	TRBD1	TRBJ2-3	-	CSVDGDVRGPSTDTQYF	TGCAGCGTTGACGGCGACGTGAGGGGGCCGAGCACAGATACGCAGTATTTT
TRBV2	-	TRBJ2-1	few	CVSSEIKRTQFF	TGTGTCAGCAGTGAAATCAAGCGGACGCAGTTCTTC
TRBV5-1	-	TRBJ2-1	-	CASSSDTWNEQFF	TGCGCCAGCAGCTCCGACACCTGGAATGAGCAGTTCTTC
TRBV19	-	TRBJ1-1	-	CATATELNTEAFF	TGTGCCACTGCGACAGAACTTAACACTGAAGCTTTCTTT
TRBV14	-	TRBJ1-2	-	CASSPGGQGLYTF	TGTGCCAGCAGCCCCGGAGGGCAGGGGCTCTACACCTTC
TRBV7-9	TRBD2	TRBJ2-3	few	CASSRGLAPDTQYF	TGTGCCAGCAGCCGAGGACTAGCGCCAGATACGCAGTATTTT
TRBV24-1	-	TRBJ2-1	-	CATSPAAANEQFF	TGTGCCACCAGCCCCGCGGCAGCAAATGAGCAGTTCTTC
TRBV18	TRBD1	TRBJ1-1	many	CASSPRAAGGKNTEAFF	TGTGCCAGCTCACCTAGGGCCGCAGGGGGGAAGAACACTGAAGCTTTCTTT
TRBV3-1	TRBD1	TRBJ1-5	-	CASSQDGTGNQPQHF	TGTGCCAGCAGCCAAGATGGGACAGGGAATCAGCCCCAGCATTTT
TRBV2	TRBD1	TRBJ2-1	once	CASSERGTGLYNEQFF	TGTGCCAGCAGTGAAAGGGGGACAGGGCTTTACAATGAGCAGTTCTTC
TRBV5-5	TRBD2	TRBJ2-1	few	CASSPPVAGGPGEQFF	TGTGCCAGCAGCCCTCCAGTAGCGGGAGGGCCTGGGGAGCAGTTCTTC
TRBV7-3	-	TRBJ2-3	many	CASSLMGTNTDTQYF	TGTGCCAGCAGCTTAATGGGTACAAACACAGATACGCAGTATTTT
TRBV19	-	TRBJ1-5	-	CASRIGQYSNQPQHF	TGTGCCAGTAGGATAGGACAGTATAGCAATCAGCCCCAGCATTTT
TRBV19	-	TRBJ2-1	-	CASHDRYNEQFF	TGTGCCAGTCATGACAGGTACAATGAGCAGTTCTTC
TRBV5-1	-	TRBJ2-3	few	CASSPADWATQVTQYF	TGCGCCAGCAGCCCGGCGGATTGGGCAACCCAGGTTACGCAGTATTTT
TRBV20-1	-	TRBJ2-1	many	CSARSLYKATMEQFF	TGCAGTGCTAGATCCCTCTACAAGGCTACAATGGAGCAGTTCTTC
TRBV5-1	TRBD2	TRBJ2-7	many	CASRGLADSYERYF	TGCGCCAGCCGGGGACTAGCGGATTCCTACGAGCGGTACTTC
TRBV4-1	-	TRBJ2-2	-	CASSQGPGAGGELFF	TGCGCCAGCAGCCAAGGCCCCGGGGCGGGCGGGGAGCTGTTTTTT
TRBV28	TRBD1	TRBJ1-1	many	CASRQGGLNTEAFF	TGTGCCAGCAGACAGGGGGGACTGAACACTGAAGCTTTCTTT
TRBV6-1	-	TRBJ1-4	few	CASSEQTGHVKLFF	TGTGCCAGCAGTGAGCAGACGGGACACGTAAAACTGTTTTTT
TRBV3-1	-	TRBJ2-1	few	CASSQGAPYFNEQFF	TGTGCCAGCAGCCAAGGGGCACCTTACTTCAATGAGCAGTTCTTC
TRBV6-1	-	TRBJ2-5	-	CASSILSGQEETQYF	TGTGCCAGCAGTATCCTTTCGGGGCAAGAAGAGACCCAGTACTTC
TRBV30	TRBD1	TRBJ1-1	-	CASQGDQKNTEAFF	TGTGCCTCCCAGGGGGACCAAAAGAACACTGAAGCTTTCTTT
TRBV12-3/TRBV12-4	-	TRBJ2-2	many	CASSGMGQLNTGELFF	TGTGCCAGCAGTGGAATGGGACAACTGAACACCGGGGAGCTGTTTTTT
TRBV7-2	TRBD2	TRBJ2-3	-	CASSLWWPSGEYTDTQYF	TGTGCCAGCAGCTTATGGTGGCCTAGCGGGGAATACACAGATACGCAATATTTT